Presented here are 10 T cell receptor beta chains from one specimen sequenced in a study of CD8+ T cells in alopecia areata. Sequencing used cDNA as its template, made by extracting RNA and reverse transcribing it. Repertoires were generated with immunoSEQ multiplex PCR, while TCRdb's copy carries only in-frame clones and drops some. The data hold about 140,000 clones, with around 62% observed a single time. The source material was CD8+ T cells sorted from blood. These receptors were taken from a human donor in good health.

This chain joins TRBV10-3 and TRBJ2-7; TRBD2 agrees at 8 bases. J gave up 4 bases and V 6 bases, and 5 bases lay outside the gene matches. From germline, CDR1 is ENHRY and CDR2 SYGVKD. CDR3 length equals 13 residues. The CDR3 spells CAIRSGSDYEQYF. The CDR3 coding sequence is TGTGCCATCAGGAGCGGGAGCGATTACGAGCAGTACTTC.

For the CDR3, the DNA is TGCGCCAGCAGCCAAACTTACGCCGGGACAGGTGCCTACGAGCAGTACTTC. It specifies CASSQTYAGTGAYEQYF. The chain recombines TRBV4-1 with TRBJ2-7; TRBD1 agrees at 8 bases. Germline CDR1 MGHRA, CDR2 YSYEKL. V shed 2 bases, J shed 2 bases, and the junction held 11 bases outside the gene matches. The CDR3 totals 17 residues.

V usage is TRBV19 and J usage is TRBJ1-1; possibly TRBD1 for D (6 bases). The germline CDR1 and CDR2 sequences are LNHDA and SQIVND (reference sequence). The V and J ends lost 7 bases and 5 bases respectively, with 11 bases between them. The CDR3 has 12 amino acids. CDR3 in amino acids: CASTTGLTEAFF. CDR3 in DNA: TGTGCCAGTACTACAGGGCTGACTGAAGCTTTCTTT. The full variable domain, in which reference TRBV19 and TRBJ1-1 provide the parts outside the CDR3, is DGGITQSPKYLFRKEGQNVTLSCEQNLNHDAMYWYRQDPGQGLRLIYYSQIVNDFQKGDIAEGYSVSREKKESFPLTVTSAQKNPTAFYLCASTTGLTEAFFGQGTRLTVV.

CDR3 sequence reads: CASSQNPEQFF. The CDR3 DNA is TGTGCCAGCTCACAAAACCCCGAGCAGTTCTTC. The rearrangement joins TRBV18 to TRBJ2-1; no clear D gene. The germline CDR1 and CDR2 sequences are KGHSH and LQKENI. V was cut by 4 bases and J by 10 bases, with 8 bases left in between. The CDR3 covers 11 residues.

The chain employs TRBV2 and TRBJ2-1, with D unresolved. The V end lost 5 bases, the J end lost 5 bases, and 4 bases lay between the germline ends. Germline V gives CDR1 SNHLY, CDR2 FYNNEI. This CDR3 is built from 11 residues. The DNA for the CDR3 is TGTGCCAGCAGTCCTCACAATGAGCAGTTCTTC. Translation gives CASSPHNEQFF.

The chain has TRBV27 and TRBJ1-1; D may be TRBD1 (5 bases). V lost 5 bases and J 4 bases, leaving 11 bases between the germline ends. CDR3 length: 13 residues. Per the germline V gene, CDR1 is MNHEY and CDR2 is SMNVEV (reference sequence). CDR3 in DNA: TGTGCCAGCAGTCCAACGGGGGGCACTGAAGCTTTCTTT. As protein: CASSPTGGTEAFF.

The rearrangement joins TRBV5-6 to TRBJ2-7, with a tentative D call TRBD1 (5 bases). Germline CDR1 and CDR2: SGHDT and YYEEEE. Trimming cost V 2 bases and J 2 bases, with 8 bases left between them. CDR3 length: 13 residues. The CDR3 is CASSFGQTYEQYF. The CDR3 DNA reads as TGTGCCAGCAGCTTCGGACAAACCTACGAGCAGTACTTC.

The rearrangement joins TRBV29-1 to TRBJ2-3; 12 nucleotides agree with TRBD2. Trimming took 0 bases from V and 0 from J; bases not matched to a gene: 1. Germline lookup yields CDR1 SQVTM and CDR2 ANQGSEA. This CDR3 contains 16 residues. CDR3 loop: CSVEETSGGSTDTQYF. CDR3 nucleotide sequence: TGCAGCGTTGAAGAGACTAGCGGGGGTAGCACAGATACGCAGTATTTT.

The rearrangement uses TRBV9 and TRBJ2-5; the D gene is possibly TRBD1 (6 bases). Trimming left V 3 bases short and J 0 bases short, with 21 bases between. The CDR3 has 18 amino acids. Germline V CDR1 and CDR2: SGDLS, YYNGEE. CDR3 in amino acids: CASSASKGDNRYQETQYF. For the CDR3, the DNA is TGTGCCAGCAGCGCCTCTAAGGGGGACAATCGGTACCAAGAGACCCAGTACTTC.

The V gene is TRBV9, the J gene TRBJ1-2; D unresolved. Trimming stripped 0 bases from V and 2 bases from J, with 11 bases between. Germline V gene lookup returns CDR1 SGDLS and CDR2 YYNGEE. The CDR3 is 15 residues long. In DNA form, the CDR3 reads TGTGCCAGCAGCGTAGGGTCCAAAAAAAACTATGGCTACACCTTC. Amino acids: CASSVGSKKNYGYTF.